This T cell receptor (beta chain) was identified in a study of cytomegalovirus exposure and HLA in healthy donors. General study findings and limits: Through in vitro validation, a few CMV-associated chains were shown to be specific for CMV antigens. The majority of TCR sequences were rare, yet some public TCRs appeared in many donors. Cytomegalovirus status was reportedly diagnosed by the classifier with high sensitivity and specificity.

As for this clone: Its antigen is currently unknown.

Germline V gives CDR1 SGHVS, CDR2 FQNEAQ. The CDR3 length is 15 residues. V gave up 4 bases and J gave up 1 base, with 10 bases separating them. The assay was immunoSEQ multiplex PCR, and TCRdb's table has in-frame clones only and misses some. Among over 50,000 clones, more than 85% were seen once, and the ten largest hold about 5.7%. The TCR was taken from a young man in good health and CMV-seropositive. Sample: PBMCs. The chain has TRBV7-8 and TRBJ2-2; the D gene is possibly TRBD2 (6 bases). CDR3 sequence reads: CASSSKGLNTGELFF. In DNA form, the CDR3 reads TGTGCCAGCAGCTCAAAGGGACTGAACACCGGGGAGCTGTTTTTT.